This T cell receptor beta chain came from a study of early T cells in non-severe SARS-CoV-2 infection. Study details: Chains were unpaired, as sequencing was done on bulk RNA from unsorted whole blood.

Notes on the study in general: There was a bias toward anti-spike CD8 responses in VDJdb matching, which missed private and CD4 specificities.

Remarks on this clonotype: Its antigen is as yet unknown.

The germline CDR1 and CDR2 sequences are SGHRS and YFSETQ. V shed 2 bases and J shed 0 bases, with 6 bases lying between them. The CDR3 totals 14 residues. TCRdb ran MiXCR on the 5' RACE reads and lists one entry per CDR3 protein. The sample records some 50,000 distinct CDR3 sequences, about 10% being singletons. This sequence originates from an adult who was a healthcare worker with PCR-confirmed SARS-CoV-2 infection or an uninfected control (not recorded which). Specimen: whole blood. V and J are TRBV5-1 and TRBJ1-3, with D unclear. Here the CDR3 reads CASSFGYSGNTIYF. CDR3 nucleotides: TGCGCCAGCAGCTTCGGATACTCTGGAAACACCATATATTTT. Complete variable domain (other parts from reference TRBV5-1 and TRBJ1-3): KAGVTQTPRYLIKTRGQQVTLSCSPISGHRSVSWYQQTPGQGLQFLFEYFSETQRNKGNFPGRFSGRQFSNSRSEMNVSTLELGDSALYLCASSFGYSGNTIYFGEGSWLTVV.